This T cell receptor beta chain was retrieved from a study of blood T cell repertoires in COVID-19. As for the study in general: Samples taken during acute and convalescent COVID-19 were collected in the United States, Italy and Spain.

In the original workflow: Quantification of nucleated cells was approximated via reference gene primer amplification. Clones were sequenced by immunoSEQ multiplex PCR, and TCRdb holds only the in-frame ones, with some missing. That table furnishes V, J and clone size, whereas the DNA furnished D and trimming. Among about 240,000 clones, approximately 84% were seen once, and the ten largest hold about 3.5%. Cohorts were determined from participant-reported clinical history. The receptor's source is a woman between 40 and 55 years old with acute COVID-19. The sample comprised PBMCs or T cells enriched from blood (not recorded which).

The CDR3 loop is CASSPDLAGESYEQYF. The DNA for the CDR3 is TGTGCCAGCAGCCCAGACTTAGCGGGAGAATCGTACGAGCAGTACTTC. This chain links TRBV4-2 with TRBJ2-7, with TRBD2 matching 9 bases. V lost 4 bases and J lost 4; bases outside the gene matches: 11. The CDR3 has 16 amino acids. CDR1 and CDR2 from the germline V gene are LGHNA and YNFKEQ.